This T cell receptor beta chain was recorded in a study of long-term antiretroviral therapy in people with HIV. About the research overall: There is a gap of about a decade between the earliest samples and the later 2015 immediate-ART recommendation.

On this clone itself: The antigen remains undetermined.

From germline, CDR1 is MNHEY and CDR2 SVGAGI. The CDR3 is 15 residues long. V trimming: 6 bases; J trimming: 4 bases; junction bases outside the gene matches: 12. Study results and limitations: Older ART regimens may have been in use when blood was drawn between about 2004 and 2017. Diversity went up after ART and still fell short of transplant donor controls. Whereas controls had wider CDR3 length ranges, HIV repertoires had narrower ones.

Researchers report immunoSEQ v3.0 was run at survey level. Sequencing was performed with immunoSEQ multiplex PCR; in TCRdb, only in-frame clones are kept and a portion is missing. Among roughly 33,000 clones listed, about 80% were seen once. This material consisted of unsorted PBMCs, taken 2 years after starting antiretroviral therapy. This receptor was taken from a woman between 45 and 60 years old with HIV. The chain has TRBV6-5 and TRBJ2-7; TRBD1 agrees at 7 bases. CDR3 region: CASSSRDRNFYEQYF. CDR3 in DNA: TGTGCCAGCAGCTCCCGGGACAGAAATTTTTACGAGCAGTACTTC.